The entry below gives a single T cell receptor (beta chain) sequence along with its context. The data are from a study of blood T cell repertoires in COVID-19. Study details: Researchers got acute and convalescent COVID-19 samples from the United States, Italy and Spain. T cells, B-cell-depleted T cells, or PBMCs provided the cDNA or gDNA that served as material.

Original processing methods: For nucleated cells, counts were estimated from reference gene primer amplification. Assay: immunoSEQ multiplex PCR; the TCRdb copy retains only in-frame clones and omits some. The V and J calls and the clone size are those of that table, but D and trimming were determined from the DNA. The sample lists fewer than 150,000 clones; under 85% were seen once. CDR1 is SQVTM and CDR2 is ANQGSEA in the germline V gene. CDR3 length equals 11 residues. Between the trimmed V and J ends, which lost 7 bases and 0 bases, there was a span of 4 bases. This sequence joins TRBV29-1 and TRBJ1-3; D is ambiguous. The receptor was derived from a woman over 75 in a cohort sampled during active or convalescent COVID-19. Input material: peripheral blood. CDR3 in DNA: TGCAGCGCTCTCTCTGGAAACACCATATATTTT. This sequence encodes CSALSGNTIYF.